Included here is one TCR beta chain sequence, with context. Its target antigen remains unknown. Per-base quality was not reported, and no clone a single base away is much larger than it. TCRbeta CDR3 regions were amplified from genomic DNA by means of the immunoSEQ Assay, a bias-controlled multiplex PCR. The paper's processing steps were these. The number of nucleated cells in each sample was estimated by amplification of reference gene primers within the assay. To quantify the absolute abundance of each unique TCRbeta CDR3 rearrangement, sequence reads were collapsed and filtered. Productive Simpson clonality was computed per sample as the square root of Simpson's diversity index over productive rearrangements. TCRdb carries this immuneACCESS record with in-frame sequences only. Its versions omit some clonotypes, under half of them owing to an unresolved V gene in the studies checked, with the rest unexplained. V, J and clone size are taken as reported in that table, and D and trimming were inferred from the DNA itself. For this sample there are 200,000 to 250,000 clones; about 79% appear just once. Clones ranked in the top ten supply about 10% of the sample.

The data are from a study of blood T cell repertoires in COVID-19 (dated by TCRdb to about 2020). Concerning the study at large: Samples covering the acute and convalescent phases of COVID-19 were provided by collaborators in the United States, Italy and Spain. Where HLA class I and class II types were available, the types were taken from metadata supplied by the sample provider, not from assay-based typing. The prospective study material was composed of cDNA or gDNA derived from T cells, B-cell-depleted T cells, or PBMCs. The samples were drawn from two sources: the first 160 participants of the ongoing ImmuneRACE study, and 950 to 1,500 subjects contributed by 6 global collaborators. The dataset comprised deeply sampled blood TCRbeta repertoires from subjects exposed to, actively infected with, or recovered from COVID-19. The repertoires were made available in a free public database intended to serve as a resource for research on the immune response to SARS-CoV-2. A de-identified subject ID, COVID-19 status, age in years and sex were almost always included in the sample metadata.

Whole blood was collected in K2EDTA tubes by collaborating institutions according to the institutions' own protocols. For TCRbeta analysis, collaborator samples were shipped as frozen whole blood, as isolated PBMCs, or as DNA extracted from either sample type. The germline ends are 13 bases apart after V is trimmed by 2 bases and J by 3 bases. Including the terminal cysteine and phenylalanine, the CDR3 comprises 15 residues. Solely the CDR3 DNA is kept, with 45 bases framed from the first base. Based on the germline V gene, the CDR1 and CDR2 sequences are MNHNS and SASEGT. General conclusions and limits of the study: The amount of clinical and demographic metadata varied by source and participant and was provided uncurated.

The clonotype originates from a man in his forties or fifties with active or convalescent COVID-19. Material: peripheral blood. The rearranged chain carries TRBV6-1 and TRBJ1-1; 6 matching bases give a weak D call of TRBD1. In nucleotide form, the sequence is TGTGCCAGCAGTGAACTACAGGGTGGGGACACTGAAGCTTTCTTT. It codes for CASSELQGGDTEAFF.